This is a list of T cell receptor beta chains from one sample in a study of shared clonotypes between healthy human individuals. Some clones are missing from TCRdb's copy, which holds only in-frame ones; the method was immunoSEQ multiplex PCR. The table records around 2.1 million clones, 90% to 95% of them present only once. The source material was naive CD8+ T cells from PBMCs. The receptors shown here come from a man aged 18 to 29 in good health. Some clones in this sample may be carry-over from other donors' samples. The conserved cysteine and the conserved F or W are not part of the CDR3 here.

TRBJ1-1 | TRBV27 | ASSPRVRNTEAF
TRBJ2-7 | TRBV27 | ASSPWTGNYEQY
TRBJ2-7 | TRBV6-6 | ASSYAYQSYEQY
TRBJ1-2 | TRBV10-3 | ALGRPDGSSSGYT
TRBJ2-7 | TRBV6-5 | ASSYLPAGLRYEQY
TRBJ2-7 | TRBV5-6 | ASSHSGSYEQY
TRBJ2-7 | TRBV10-3 | AVRIGSGITNEQY
TRBJ2-7 | TRBV7-9 | ASSSLDPARGNEQY
TRBJ2-7 | TRBV27 | ASSFTGVYEQY
TRBJ2-7 | TRBV4-1 | ASSQEYGYEQY
TRBJ2-7 | TRBV11-2 | ASSPVRGGVYEQY
TRBJ1-1 | TRBV25-1 | ASTNRNTEAF
TRBJ1-5 | TRBV19 | ASSIQGGYQPQH
TRBJ2-1 | TRBV9 | ASSVTTGGPEGQF
TRBJ2-1 | TRBV28 | ASSLRPGDANNEQF
TRBJ1-1 | TRBV13 | ASSLGLWDLGTEAF
TRBJ2-7 | TRBV6-1 | ASSEAGLAGVSYEQY
TRBJ1-5 | TRBV27 | ASSSLVRSDQPQH
TRBJ2-1 | TRBV2 | ASRHWGEGYNEQF
TRBJ2-7 | TRBV28 | ASTQLGDYSSYEQY
TRBJ2-1 | TRBV28 | ASSLNPPANEQF
TRBJ2-7 | TRBV7-6 | ASSSLADGVSEQY
TRBJ2-1 | TRBV14 | ASSFSGGSSPYNEQF
TRBJ2-7 | TRBV5-6 | ASSSRTSYYEQY
TRBJ2-5 | TRBV18 | ASSPVTGLAGGRETQY
TRBJ1-1 | TRBV4-1 | ASSQGRTGTEAF
TRBJ2-1 | TRBV6-1 | ASSEARAAGGYEQF
TRBJ1-3 | TRBV28 | ATNGAGNTIY
TRBJ1-2 | TRBV9 | ASSGHADRDYGYT
TRBJ2-5 | TRBV11-2 | ASSQGTGQETQY
TRBJ2-1 | TRBV27 | ATTDRVGYNEQF
TRBJ1-5 | TRBV19 | ASSIRDRNQPQH
TRBJ2-1 | TRBV27 | ASSHAPNEQF
TRBJ2-7 | TRBV5-1 | ASSLVGGRAHEQY
TRBJ2-3 | TRBV7-6 | ASSLLSHTSDTQY
TRBJ2-7 | TRBV2 | ASSPLAALSYEQY
TRBJ2-2 | TRBV19 | ASRDVTGELF
TRBJ2-7 | TRBV5-6 | ASSFTSYEQY
TRBJ1-1 | TRBV28 | ASSLLARGNTEAF
TRBJ1-2 | TRBV5-4 | ASSLGGQGEAYGYT
TRBJ2-5 | TRBV7-9 | ASSLRQGAWETQY
TRBJ2-7 | TRBV28 | ASSSLRTDHSYEQY
TRBJ1-2 | TRBV6-5 | ASSYLPGPNYGYT
TRBJ1-1 | TRBV9 | ASSVAGVLLTEAF
TRBJ2-7 | TRBV28 | ASSIAPLMEQY
TRBJ1-2 | TRBV28 | ATSGTGRAVGGYT
TRBJ1-2 | TRBV9 | ASSVGDRGSDGYT
TRBJ2-7 | TRBV5-6 | ASSLASGVYEQY
TRBJ1-1 | TRBV4-3 | ASSQDLRTALEAF
TRBJ1-5 | TRBV27 | ASSLRSSNQPQH
TRBJ2-7 | TRBV10-3 | AISEAGGPVEQY
TRBJ2-2 | TRBV27 | ASSFGRTPGELF
TRBJ2-7 | TRBV25-1 | ASSELGTGSTYEQY
TRBJ2-1 | TRBV10-3 | AIGSDSSSYNEQF
TRBJ2-7 | TRBV2 | ASSEGAGLSYEQY